Following are 12 T cell receptor beta chains from one sample sequenced in a study of T cells in placental villitis. The immunoSEQ assay was v4. Some clones are missing from TCRdb's copy, which holds only in-frame ones; the method was immunoSEQ multiplex PCR. The sample lists 700 to 1,000 clones; approximately 87% were seen once. These TCRs are of unknown antigen specificity. Study-level findings and limits: Median clonality was approximately 0.061 in villitis of unknown etiology placentae versus about 0.006 in controls.

The sequenced sample was placental tissue containing maternal and fetal cells. These TCRs come from a human patient with villitis of unknown etiology; the placental T cells may come from both mother and fetus.

V usage is TRBV9 and J usage is TRBJ2-7, with 7 bases fitting TRBD2. CDR1 is SGDLS and CDR2 is YYNGEE in the germline V gene. The V segment lost 1 base and the J segment 7 bases; nucleotides outside the gene matches: 8. The CDR3 is 14 residues long. This chain's CDR3 is CASSVPPTGGEQYF. DNA for the CDR3: TGTGCCAGCAGCGTACCGCCTACGGGGGGAGAGCAGTACTTC.

The gene calls are TRBV25-1 and TRBJ1-1, with unresolved D. The germline V gene has CDR1 MGHDK and CDR2 SYGVNS. The CDR3 sequence is 11 residues long. Trimming cost V 0 bases and J 8 bases, with 4 bases left between them. CDR3 in amino acids: CASSEYGEAFF. CDR3 nucleotide sequence: TGTGCCAGCAGTGAATATGGGGAAGCTTTCTTT.

This chain uses TRBV5-1 with TRBJ1-4; D remains unclear. This CDR3 has 13 residues. In germline, CDR1 is SGHRS, CDR2 YFSETQ. V was clipped by 6 bases and J by 1 base, with 7 bases between them. The CDR3 nucleotides are TGCGCCAGCAAGGAACAAACTAATGAAAAACTGTTTTTT. It translates to CASKEQTNEKLFF.

This sequence joins TRBV7-9 and TRBJ2-3, with D unresolved. CDR3 length equals 15 residues. Germline V gene data show CDR1 as SEHNR and CDR2 as FQNEAQ (reference sequence). Trimming removed 4 bases at V and 2 bases at J, with 13 bases between. The DNA of the CDR3 is TGTGCCAGCAGCTCTATCTATATCGCCACAGATACGCAGTATTTT. It specifies CASSSIYIATDTQYF.

This chain's CDR3 is CASSLDLHEAFF. The CDR3 nucleotides read TGTGCCAGCAGCTTAGACCTCCATGAAGCTTTCTTT. The chain carries TRBV7-8 and TRBJ1-1; D not certain. Deletions cut 1 base from V and 7 bases from J, with 7 bases between. The germline V gene encodes CDR1 SGHVS and CDR2 FQNEAQ. CDR3 size: 12 residues. Full variable domain (missing parts from reference TRBV7-8 and TRBJ1-1): GAGVSQSPRYKVAKRGQDVALRCDPISGHVSLFWYQQALGQGPEFLTYFQNEAQLDKSGLPSDRFFAERPEGSVSTLKIQRTQQEDSAVYLCASSLDLHEAFFGQGTRLTVV.

The rearrangement joins TRBV30 to TRBJ2-7; perhaps D is TRBD1 or TRBD2 (5 bases each). The CDR3 totals 14 residues. V lost 1 base and J 5 bases, leaving 15 bases between the germline ends. Germline-derived CDR1 and CDR2 are GTSNPN and SVGIG (reference sequence). DNA for the CDR3: TGTGCCTGGAGTGGGGTTGGGGGAGCAAACGAGCAGTACTTC. It codes for CAWSGVGGANEQYF.

This clone has a single count. This rearrangement joins TRBV15 to TRBJ2-1, with a possible D match to TRBD1 (5 bases). Germline values: CDR1 LNHNV, CDR2 YYDKDF (reference sequence). The CDR3 is made up of 15 amino acids. Deletions cut 4 bases from V and 0 bases from J, with 10 bases between. Written as DNA, the CDR3 is TGTGCCACCAGCAATCGACAGAGCTCCTACAATGAGCAGTTCTTC. Translation: CATSNRQSSYNEQFF.

The rearrangement links TRBV27 to TRBJ1-3; D gene uncertain. The CDR3 has 14 amino acids. Trimming cost V 6 bases and J 0 bases, with 9 bases left between them. Germline V lookup: CDR1 MNHEY, CDR2 SMNVEV (reference sequence). The CDR3 protein is CASRALSSGNTIYF. CDR3 coding DNA: TGTGCCAGCAGAGCTTTAAGCTCTGGAAACACCATATATTTT.

The rearrangement links TRBV5-5 to TRBJ1-5, with D possibly matching TRBD1 (5 bases). The ends were cut back, 0 bases at V and 0 bases at J, with 10 bases in the middle. The CDR3 runs 16 residues. Germline loops: CDR1 SGHKS, CDR2 YYEKEE (reference sequence). The CDR3 spells CASSLVGGDSNQPQHF. CDR3 nucleotide sequence: TGTGCCAGCAGCTTGGTTGGGGGGGATAGCAATCAGCCCCAGCATTTT.

This chain uses TRBV6-1 with TRBJ2-7, with TRBD1 as a possible D gene (7 bases). CDR3 size: 12 residues. CDR1 and CDR2 (germline): MNHNS, SASEGT. Trimming pared 3 bases from V and 6 bases from J, leaving 9 bases between. The CDR3 loop reads CASSDQGGEQYF. CDR3 nucleotides: TGTGCCAGCAGTGATCAGGGGGGCGAGCAGTACTTC.

This clone was detected only a few times. The junction departs from the called germline gene at one end, perhaps through a read error. The chain combines TRBV7-9 with TRBJ2-3; 10 bases match TRBD2. The CDR3 consists of 16 residues. Germline lookup yields CDR1 SEHNR and CDR2 FQNEAQ (reference sequence). The CDR3 is CASSLDRGTSGIPPRF. CDR3 bases: TGTGCCAGCAGCTTAGACAGGGGAACTAGCGGGATTCCCCCCCGGTTT.

The chain combines TRBV7-8 with TRBJ1-3; 7 positions match TRBD1. CDR3 size: 14 residues. Germline CDR1 reads SGHVS; CDR2 reads FQNEAQ. Trimming cost V 5 bases and J 2 bases; bases outside gene matches: 3. The CDR3 bases are TGTGCCAGCAGCCCGACAGGGCCTGGAAACACCATATATTTT. The encoded protein is CASSPTGPGNTIYF.